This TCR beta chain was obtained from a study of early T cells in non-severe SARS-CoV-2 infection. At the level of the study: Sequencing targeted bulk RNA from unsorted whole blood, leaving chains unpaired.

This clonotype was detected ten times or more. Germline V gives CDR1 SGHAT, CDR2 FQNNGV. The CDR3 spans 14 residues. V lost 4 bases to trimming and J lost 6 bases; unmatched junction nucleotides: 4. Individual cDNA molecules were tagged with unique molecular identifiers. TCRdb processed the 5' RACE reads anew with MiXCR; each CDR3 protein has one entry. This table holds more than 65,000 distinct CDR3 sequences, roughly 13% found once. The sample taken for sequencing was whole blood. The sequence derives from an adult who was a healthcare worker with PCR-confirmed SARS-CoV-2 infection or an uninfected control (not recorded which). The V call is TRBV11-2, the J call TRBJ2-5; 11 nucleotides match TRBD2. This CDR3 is CASSSGTSGKTQYF. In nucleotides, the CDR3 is TGTGCCAGCAGCTCAGGGACTAGCGGAAAGACCCAGTACTTC.